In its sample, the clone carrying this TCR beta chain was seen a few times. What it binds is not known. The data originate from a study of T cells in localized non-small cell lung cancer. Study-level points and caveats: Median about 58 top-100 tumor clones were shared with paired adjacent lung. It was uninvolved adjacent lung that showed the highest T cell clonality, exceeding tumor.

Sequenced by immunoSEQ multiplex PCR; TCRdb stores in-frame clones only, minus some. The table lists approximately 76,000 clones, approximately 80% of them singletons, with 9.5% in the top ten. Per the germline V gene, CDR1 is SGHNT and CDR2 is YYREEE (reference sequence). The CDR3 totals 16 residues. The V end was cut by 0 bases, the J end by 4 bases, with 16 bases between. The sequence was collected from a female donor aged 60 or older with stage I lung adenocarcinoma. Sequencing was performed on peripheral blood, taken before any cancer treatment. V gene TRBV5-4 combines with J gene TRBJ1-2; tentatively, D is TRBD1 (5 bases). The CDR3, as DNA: TGTGCCAGCAGCTTGGCCAGAGAGGGGATTCTCTATGGCTACACCTTC. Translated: CASSLAREGILYGYTF.